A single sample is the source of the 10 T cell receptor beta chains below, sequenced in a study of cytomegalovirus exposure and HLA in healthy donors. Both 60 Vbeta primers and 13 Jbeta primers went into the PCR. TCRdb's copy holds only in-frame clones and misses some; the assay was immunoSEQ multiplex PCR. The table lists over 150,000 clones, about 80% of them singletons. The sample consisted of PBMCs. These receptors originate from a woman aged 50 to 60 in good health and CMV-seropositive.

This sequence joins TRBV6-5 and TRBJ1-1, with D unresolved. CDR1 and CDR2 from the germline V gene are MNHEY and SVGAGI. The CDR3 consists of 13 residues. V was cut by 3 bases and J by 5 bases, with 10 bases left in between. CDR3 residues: CASSYGRGTEAFF. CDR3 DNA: TGTGCCAGCAGTTATGGACGGGGAACTGAAGCTTTCTTT.

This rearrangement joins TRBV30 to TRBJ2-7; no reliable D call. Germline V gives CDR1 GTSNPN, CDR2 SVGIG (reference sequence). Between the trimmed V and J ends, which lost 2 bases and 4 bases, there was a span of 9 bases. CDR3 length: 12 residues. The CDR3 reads CAWSKVGYEQYF. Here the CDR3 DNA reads TGTGCCTGGAGTAAAGTCGGGTACGAGCAGTACTTC.

The CDR3 bases are TGTGCCAGTAGGGTACAGGGAAGTCTCAATCAGCCCCAGCATTTT. Its translation is CASRVQGSLNQPQHF. V and J are TRBV19 and TRBJ1-5, with TRBD1 as a possible D gene (6 bases). CDR1 LNHDA and CDR2 SQIVND come from the germline V gene (reference sequence). Trimming cost V 6 bases and J 3 bases, with 15 bases left between them. This CDR3 has 15 residues.

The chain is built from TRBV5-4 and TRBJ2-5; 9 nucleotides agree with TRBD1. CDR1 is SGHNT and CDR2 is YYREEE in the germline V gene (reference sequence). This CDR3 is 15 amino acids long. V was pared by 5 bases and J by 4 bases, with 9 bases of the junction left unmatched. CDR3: CASSRPGQGSETQYF. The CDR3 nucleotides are TGTGCCAGCAGTCGACCGGGACAGGGTTCAGAGACCCAGTACTTC.

CDR3 nucleotides: TGCGCCAGCAGGGCGGAGGATGGGACGCAGTATTTT. Translated, it gives CASRAEDGTQYF. The chain employs TRBV4-3 and TRBJ2-3, with D perhaps matching TRBD2 (5 bases). The germline V and J ends were trimmed by 6 bases and 9 bases, with 13 bases remaining between them. Germline-derived CDR1 and CDR2 are LGHNA and YSLEER. This CDR3 spans 12 amino acids.

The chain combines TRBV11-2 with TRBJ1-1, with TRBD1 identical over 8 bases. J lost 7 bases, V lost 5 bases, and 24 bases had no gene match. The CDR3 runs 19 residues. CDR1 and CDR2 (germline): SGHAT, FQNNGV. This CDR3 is CASSPKIFGTGTGAYEAFF. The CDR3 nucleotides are TGTGCCAGCAGCCCGAAAATTTTCGGTACCGGGACAGGAGCATATGAAGCTTTCTTT.

The CDR3, as DNA: TGTGCCAGCAGCTTACCAGGGGAGCACCCGAGCTCCTACAATGAGCAGTTCTTC. Protein sequence: CASSLPGEHPSSYNEQFF. This chain uses TRBV7-9 with TRBJ2-1; tentatively, D is TRBD1 (6 bases). Trimming left V 2 bases short and J 0 bases short, with 17 bases between. Per the germline V gene, CDR1 is SEHNR and CDR2 is FQNEAQ (reference sequence). The CDR3 totals 18 residues.

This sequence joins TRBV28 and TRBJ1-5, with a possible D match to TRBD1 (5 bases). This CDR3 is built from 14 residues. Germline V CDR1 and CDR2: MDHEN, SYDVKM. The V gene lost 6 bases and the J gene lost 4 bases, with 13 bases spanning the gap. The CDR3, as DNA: TGTGCCAGCAGGTCGTTTCAGGGAAATCAGCCCCAGCATTTT. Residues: CASRSFQGNQPQHF.

The CDR3 sequence is CAISEPGTGNGYEQYF. The CDR3 region has the DNA TGTGCCATCAGTGAGCCGGGGACAGGGAACGGTTACGAGCAGTACTTC. The chain combines TRBV10-3 with TRBJ2-5, with TRBD1 matching over 9 bases. The J call may be wrong; the DNA end is better matched by TRBJ2-7. The germline V gene has CDR1 ENHRY and CDR2 SYGVKD. The CDR3 is 16 amino acids.

The CDR3 protein is CASSLEEREGPKFF. The DNA for the CDR3 is TGTGCCAGCAGCTTGGAGGAGCGGGAGGGCCCAAAGTTCTTC. The rearrangement uses TRBV5-5 and TRBJ2-1, with 10 bases aligning to TRBD2. Germline lookup yields CDR1 SGHKS and CDR2 YYEKEE (reference sequence). The CDR3 sequence is 14 residues long. V shed 0 bases and J 14 bases; nucleotides not matched to a gene: 8.